The subject of this entry is one T cell receptor beta chain. Its antigen is currently unknown. Trimming cost V 5 bases and J 11 bases, with 16 bases left between them. Germline loops: CDR1 SGHDT, CDR2 YYEEEE. This CDR3 spans 12 amino acids. This sample stems from a study of somatic mutations in cytotoxic T cells in rheumatoid arthritis. Some clones are missing from TCRdb's copy, which holds only in-frame ones; the method was immunoSEQ multiplex PCR. Of fewer than 9,000 clones listed, over 75% were seen once; the top ten hold approximately 11%. General observations from the study: The CD8+ clonality of rheumatoid arthritis patients increased with age, whereas that of healthy controls did not.

Material for sequencing was CD8+ T cells sorted from blood. This rearrangement joins TRBV5-6 to TRBJ1-1; tentative D call: TRBD1 (6 bases). This clonotype was obtained from an adult with rheumatoid arthritis. The CDR3 bases are TGTGCCAGCAGTATCACACAGGGCCTGGCTTTCTTT. It codes for CASSITQGLAFF.